These T cell receptor beta chains were read from a single sample in a study of chemoradiotherapy in HPV16-positive cancers. Sequencing was performed with immunoSEQ multiplex PCR; in TCRdb, only in-frame clones are kept and a portion is missing. The sample lists several thousand clones, 60% to 85% occurring once. This specimen was acquired from a patient who underwent chemoradiotherapy. These receptors were collected from a human donor with HPV-associated anogenital cancer. CDR3s include the opening cysteine and the closing phenylalanine or tryptophan. The order of the fields is J gene, V gene, D gene, CDR3 protein. A D gene is named only where the DNA matches it firmly.

J: TRBJ2-1; V: TRBV6-1; D: -; CDR3: CASTGQVNEQFF
J: TRBJ2-7; V: TRBV6-4; D: -; CDR3: CASSDSGRTSGEQYF
J: TRBJ2-7; V: TRBV7-2; D: TRBD2; CDR3: CASSFYSSGGFEQYF
J: TRBJ1-2; V: TRBV28; D: TRBD1; CDR3: CASSLARGIDGYTF
J: TRBJ2-7; V: TRBV19; D: -; CDR3: CASRVSHTGLYEQYF
J: TRBJ2-5; V: TRBV7-2; D: TRBD2; CDR3: CASSFTSGGYQETQYF
J: TRBJ2-5; V: TRBV19; D: -; CDR3: CASSIELQGTETQYF
J: TRBJ2-3; V: TRBV2; D: -; CDR3: CASSAGTDTQYF
J: TRBJ1-5; V: TRBV7-2; D: -; CDR3: CASSPGGPNQPQHF
J: TRBJ1-3; V: TRBV5-4; D: -; CDR3: CASSLGPTAGNTIYF
J: TRBJ2-6; V: TRBV7-2; D: -; CDR3: CASSLALGGRRRSGANVLTF
J: TRBJ2-7; V: TRBV10-3; D: -; CDR3: CAISNTGILYEQYF
J: TRBJ2-7; V: TRBV7-9; D: TRBD2; CDR3: CASSLTSGGPEQYF
J: TRBJ2-7; V: TRBV11-2; D: -; CDR3: CASSFTYEQYF
J: TRBJ1-3; V: TRBV18; D: -; CDR3: CASSQTGAGVGNTIYF